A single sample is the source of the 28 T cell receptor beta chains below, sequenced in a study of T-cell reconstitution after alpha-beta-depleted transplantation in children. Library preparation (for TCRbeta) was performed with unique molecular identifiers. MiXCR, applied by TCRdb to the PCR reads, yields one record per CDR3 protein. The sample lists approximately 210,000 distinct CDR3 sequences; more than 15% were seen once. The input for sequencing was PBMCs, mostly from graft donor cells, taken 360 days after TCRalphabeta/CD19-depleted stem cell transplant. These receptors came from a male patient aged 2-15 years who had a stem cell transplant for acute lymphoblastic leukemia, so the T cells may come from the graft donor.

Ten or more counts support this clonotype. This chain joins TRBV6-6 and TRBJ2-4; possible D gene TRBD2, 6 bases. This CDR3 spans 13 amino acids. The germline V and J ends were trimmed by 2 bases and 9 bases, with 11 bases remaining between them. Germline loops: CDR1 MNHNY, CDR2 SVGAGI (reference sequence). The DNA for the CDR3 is TGTGCCAGCAGTTACACGCGGGATGGCATTCAGTACTTC. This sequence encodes CASSYTRDGIQYF.

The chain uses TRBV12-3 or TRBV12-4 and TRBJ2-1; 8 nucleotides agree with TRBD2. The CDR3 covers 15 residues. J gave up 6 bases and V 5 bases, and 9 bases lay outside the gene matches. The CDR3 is CASSGDGGAGNEQFF. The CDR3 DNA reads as TGTGCCAGCAGTGGGGACGGGGGGGCCGGCAATGAGCAGTTCTTC.

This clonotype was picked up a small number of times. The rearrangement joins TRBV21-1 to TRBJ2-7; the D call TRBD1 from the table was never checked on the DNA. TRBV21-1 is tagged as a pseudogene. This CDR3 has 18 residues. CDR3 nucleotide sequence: TGTGCCAGCAACCACCCACCATCGTTCGGGGGGCTTCTCAACGAGCAGTACTTC. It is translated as CASNHPPSFGGLLNEQYF.

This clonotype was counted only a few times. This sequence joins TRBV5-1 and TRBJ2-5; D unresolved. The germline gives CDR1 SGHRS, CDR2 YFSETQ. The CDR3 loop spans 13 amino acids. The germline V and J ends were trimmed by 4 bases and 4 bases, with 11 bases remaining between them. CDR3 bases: TGCGCCAGCAGCCTAGGTGAGGTAGAGACCCAGTACTTC. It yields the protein CASSLGEVETQYF.

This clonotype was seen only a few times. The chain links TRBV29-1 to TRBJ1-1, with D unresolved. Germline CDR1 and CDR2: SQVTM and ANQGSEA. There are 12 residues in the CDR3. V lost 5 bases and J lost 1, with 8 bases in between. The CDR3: CSVLNANTEAFF. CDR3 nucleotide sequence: TGCAGCGTTTTAAACGCGAACACTGAAGCTTTCTTT.

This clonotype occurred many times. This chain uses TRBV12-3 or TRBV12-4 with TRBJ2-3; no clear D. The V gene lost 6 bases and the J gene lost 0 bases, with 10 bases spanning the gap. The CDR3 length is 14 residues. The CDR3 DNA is TGTGCCAGCAGGGCCGTGGTTAGCACAGATACGCAGTATTTT. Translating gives CASRAVVSTDTQYF.

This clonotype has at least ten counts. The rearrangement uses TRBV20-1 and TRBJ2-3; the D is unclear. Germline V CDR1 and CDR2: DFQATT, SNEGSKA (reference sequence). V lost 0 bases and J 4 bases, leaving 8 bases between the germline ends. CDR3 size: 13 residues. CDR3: CSARDPRADTQYF. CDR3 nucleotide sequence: TGCAGTGCTAGAGATCCCCGGGCAGATACGCAGTATTTT.

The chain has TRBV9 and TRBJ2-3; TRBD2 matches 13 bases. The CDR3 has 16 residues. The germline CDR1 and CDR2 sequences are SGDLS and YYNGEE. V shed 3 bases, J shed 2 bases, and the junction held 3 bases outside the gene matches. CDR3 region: CASSEGTSGATDTQYF. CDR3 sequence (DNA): TGTGCCAGCAGCGAGGGGACTAGCGGGGCCACAGATACGCAGTATTTT. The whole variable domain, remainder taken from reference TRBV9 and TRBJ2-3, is DSGVTQTPKHLITATGQRVTLRCSPRSGDLSVYWYQQSLDQGLQFLIQYYNGEERAKGNILERFSAQQFPDLHSELNLSSLELGDSALYFCASSEGTSGATDTQYFGPGTRLTVL.

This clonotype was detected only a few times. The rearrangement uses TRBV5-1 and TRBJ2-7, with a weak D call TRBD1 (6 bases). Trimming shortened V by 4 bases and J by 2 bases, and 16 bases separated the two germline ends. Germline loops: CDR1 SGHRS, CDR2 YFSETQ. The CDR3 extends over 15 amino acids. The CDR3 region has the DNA TGCGCCAGCAGCGGAAAACAGGGATCCCCCTACGAGCAGTACTTC. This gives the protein CASSGKQGSPYEQYF.

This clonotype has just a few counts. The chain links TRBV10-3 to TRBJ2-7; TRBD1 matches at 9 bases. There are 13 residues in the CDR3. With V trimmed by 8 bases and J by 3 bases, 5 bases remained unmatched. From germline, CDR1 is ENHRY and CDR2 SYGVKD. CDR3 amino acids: CAIGTGIGYEQYF. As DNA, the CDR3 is TGTGCCATCGGGACAGGGATCGGCTACGAGCAGTACTTC.

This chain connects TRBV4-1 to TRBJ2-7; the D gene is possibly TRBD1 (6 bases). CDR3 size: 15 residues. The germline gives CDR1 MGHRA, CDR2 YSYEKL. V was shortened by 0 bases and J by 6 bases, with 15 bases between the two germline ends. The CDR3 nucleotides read TGCGCCAGCAGCCAAGACCCCCTCTTAGGGGGCGAGCAGTACTTC. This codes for CASSQDPLLGGEQYF.

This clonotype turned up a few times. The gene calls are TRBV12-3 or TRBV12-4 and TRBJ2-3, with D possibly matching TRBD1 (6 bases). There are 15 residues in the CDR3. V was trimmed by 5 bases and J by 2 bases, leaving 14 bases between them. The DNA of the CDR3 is TGTGCCAGCAGTCCTGACAGGCCTAACACAGATACGCAGTATTTT. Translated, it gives CASSPDRPNTDTQYF.

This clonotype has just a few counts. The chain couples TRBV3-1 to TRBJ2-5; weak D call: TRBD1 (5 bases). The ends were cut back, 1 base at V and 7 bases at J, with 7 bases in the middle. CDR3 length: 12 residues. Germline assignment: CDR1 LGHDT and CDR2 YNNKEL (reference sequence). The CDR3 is CASSQADRTQYF. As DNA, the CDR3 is TGTGCCAGCAGCCAAGCAGACAGGACCCAGTACTTC.

This chain's CDR3 is CASSGVYETQYF. CDR3 coding DNA: TGTGCCAGCAGCGGGGTATACGAGACCCAGTACTTC. The chain links TRBV12-3 or TRBV12-4 to TRBJ2-5; maybe TRBD2 (5 bases). With 6 bases removed from V and 5 bases from J, the gap between germline ends came to 10 bases. This CDR3 contains 12 residues.

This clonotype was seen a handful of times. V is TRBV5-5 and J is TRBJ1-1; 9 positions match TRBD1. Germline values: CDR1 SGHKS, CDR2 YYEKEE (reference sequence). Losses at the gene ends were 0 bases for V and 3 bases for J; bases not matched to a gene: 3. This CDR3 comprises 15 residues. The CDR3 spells CASSLVQGAYTEAFF. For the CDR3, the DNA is TGTGCCAGCAGCTTGGTACAGGGGGCTTACACTGAAGCTTTCTTT.

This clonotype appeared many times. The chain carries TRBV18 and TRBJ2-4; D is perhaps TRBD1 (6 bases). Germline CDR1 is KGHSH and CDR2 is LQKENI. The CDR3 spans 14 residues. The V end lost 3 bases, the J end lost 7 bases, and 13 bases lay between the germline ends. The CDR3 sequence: CASSPGQGLNIQYF. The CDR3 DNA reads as TGTGCCAGCTCACCTGGGCAGGGGTTGAACATTCAGTACTTC.

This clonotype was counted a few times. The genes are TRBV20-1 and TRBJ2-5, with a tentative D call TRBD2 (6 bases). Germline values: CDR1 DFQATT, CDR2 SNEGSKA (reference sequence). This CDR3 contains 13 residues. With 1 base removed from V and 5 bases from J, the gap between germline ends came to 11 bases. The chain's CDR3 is CSARVRGSETQYF. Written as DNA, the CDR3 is TGCAGTGCTAGAGTGCGGGGATCGGAGACCCAGTACTTC.

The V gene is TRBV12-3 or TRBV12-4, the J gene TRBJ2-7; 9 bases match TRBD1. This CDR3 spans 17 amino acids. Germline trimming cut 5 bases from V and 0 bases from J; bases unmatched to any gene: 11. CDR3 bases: TGTGCCAGCAGTACATCCGGGACAGGGAGTCCCTCCTACGAGCAGTACTTC. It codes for CASSTSGTGSPSYEQYF.

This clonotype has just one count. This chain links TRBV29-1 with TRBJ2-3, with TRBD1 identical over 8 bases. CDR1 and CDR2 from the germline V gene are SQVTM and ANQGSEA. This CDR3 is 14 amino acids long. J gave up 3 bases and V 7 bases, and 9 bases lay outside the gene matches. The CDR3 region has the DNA TGCAGCGGGGCACAGGGGGAAGTTACAGATACGCAGTATTTT. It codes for CSGAQGEVTDTQYF.

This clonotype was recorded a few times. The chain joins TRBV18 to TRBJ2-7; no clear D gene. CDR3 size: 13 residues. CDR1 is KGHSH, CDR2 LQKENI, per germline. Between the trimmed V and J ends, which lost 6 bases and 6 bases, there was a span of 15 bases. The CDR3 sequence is CASSLNMGLEQYF. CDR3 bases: TGTGCCAGCTCTCTCAATATGGGTCTCGAGCAGTACTTC.

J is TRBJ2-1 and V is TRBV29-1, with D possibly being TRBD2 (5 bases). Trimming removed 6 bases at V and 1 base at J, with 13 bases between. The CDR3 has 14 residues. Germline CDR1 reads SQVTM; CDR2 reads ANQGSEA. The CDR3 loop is CSVARGPSYNEQFF. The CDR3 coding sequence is TGCAGCGTCGCTCGGGGTCCGTCCTACAATGAGCAGTTCTTC.

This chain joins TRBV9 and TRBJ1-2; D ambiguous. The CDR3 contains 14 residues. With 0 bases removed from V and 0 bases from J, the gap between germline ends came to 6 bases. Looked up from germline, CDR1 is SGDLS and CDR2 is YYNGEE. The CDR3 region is CASSVGSANYGYTF. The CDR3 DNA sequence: TGTGCCAGCAGCGTAGGTTCGGCTAACTATGGCTACACCTTC. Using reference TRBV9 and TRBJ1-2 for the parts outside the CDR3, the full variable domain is DSGVTQTPKHLITATGQRVTLRCSPRSGDLSVYWYQQSLDQGLQFLIQYYNGEERAKGNILERFSAQQFPDLHSELNLSSLELGDSALYFCASSVGSANYGYTFGSGTRLTVV.

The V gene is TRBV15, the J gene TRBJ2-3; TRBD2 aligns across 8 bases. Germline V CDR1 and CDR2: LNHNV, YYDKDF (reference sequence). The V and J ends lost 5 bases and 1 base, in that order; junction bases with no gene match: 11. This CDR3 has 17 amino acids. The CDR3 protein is CATSPTSAGAGTDTQYF. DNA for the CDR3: TGTGCCACCAGCCCAACGTCAGCGGGAGCTGGCACAGATACGCAGTATTTT. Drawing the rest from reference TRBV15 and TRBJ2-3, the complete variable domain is DAMVIQNPRYQVTQFGKPVTLSCSQTLNHNVMYWYQQKSSQAPKLLFHYYDKDFNNEADTPDNFQSRRPNTSFCFLDIRSPGLGDTAMYLCATSPTSAGAGTDTQYFGPGTRLTVL.

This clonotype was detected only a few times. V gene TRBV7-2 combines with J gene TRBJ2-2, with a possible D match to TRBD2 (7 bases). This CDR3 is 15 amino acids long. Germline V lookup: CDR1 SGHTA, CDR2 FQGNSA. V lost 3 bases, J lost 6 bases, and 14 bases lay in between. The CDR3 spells CASSFTGGRAGELFF. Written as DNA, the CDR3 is TGTGCCAGCAGCTTTACGGGGGGCCGCGCCGGGGAGCTGTTTTTT.

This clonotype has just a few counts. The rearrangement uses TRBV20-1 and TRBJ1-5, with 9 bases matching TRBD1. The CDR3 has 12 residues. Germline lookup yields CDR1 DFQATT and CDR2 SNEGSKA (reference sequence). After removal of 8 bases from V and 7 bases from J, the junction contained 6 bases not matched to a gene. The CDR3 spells CSQRQGVQPQHF. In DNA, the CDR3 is TGCAGTCAACGACAGGGGGTCCAGCCCCAGCATTTT.

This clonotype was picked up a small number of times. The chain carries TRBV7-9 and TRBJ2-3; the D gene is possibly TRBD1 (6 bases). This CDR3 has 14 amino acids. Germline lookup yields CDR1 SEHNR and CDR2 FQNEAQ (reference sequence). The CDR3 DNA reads TGTGCGGGGAATATAGGGACACACACAGATACGCAGTATTTT. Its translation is CAGNIGTHTDTQYF.

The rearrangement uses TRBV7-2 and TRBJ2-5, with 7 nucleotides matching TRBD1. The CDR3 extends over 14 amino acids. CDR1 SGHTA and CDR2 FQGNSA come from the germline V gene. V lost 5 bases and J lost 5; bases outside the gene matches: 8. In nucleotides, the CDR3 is TGTGCCAGCAGCCAATCAGGACAGGCGGAGACCCAGTACTTC. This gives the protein CASSQSGQAETQYF. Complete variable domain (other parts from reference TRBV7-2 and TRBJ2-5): GAGVSQSPSNKVTEKGKDVELRCDPISGHTALYWYRQSLGQGLEFLIYFQGNSAPDKSGLPSDRFSAERTGGSVSTLTIQRTQQEDSAVYLCASSQSGQAETQYFGPGTRLLVL.

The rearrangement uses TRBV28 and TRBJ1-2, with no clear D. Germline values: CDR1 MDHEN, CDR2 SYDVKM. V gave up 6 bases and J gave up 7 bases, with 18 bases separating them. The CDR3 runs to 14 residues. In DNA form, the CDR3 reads TGTGCCAGCAGCAAGACCCAGAGGGTCCTTGGCTACACCTTC. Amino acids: CASSKTQRVLGYTF.